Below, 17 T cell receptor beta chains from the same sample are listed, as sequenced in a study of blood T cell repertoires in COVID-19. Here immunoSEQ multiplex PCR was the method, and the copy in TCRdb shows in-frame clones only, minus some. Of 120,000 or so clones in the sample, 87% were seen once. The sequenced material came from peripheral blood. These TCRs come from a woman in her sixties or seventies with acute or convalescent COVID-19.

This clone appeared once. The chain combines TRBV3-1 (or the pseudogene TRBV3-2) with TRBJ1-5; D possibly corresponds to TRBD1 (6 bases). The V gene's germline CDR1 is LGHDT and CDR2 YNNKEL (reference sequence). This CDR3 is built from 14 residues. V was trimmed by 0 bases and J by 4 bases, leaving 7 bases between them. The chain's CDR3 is CASSQERGNQPQHF. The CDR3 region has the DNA TGTGCCAGCAGCCAAGAAAGGGGGAATCAGCCCCAGCATTTT.

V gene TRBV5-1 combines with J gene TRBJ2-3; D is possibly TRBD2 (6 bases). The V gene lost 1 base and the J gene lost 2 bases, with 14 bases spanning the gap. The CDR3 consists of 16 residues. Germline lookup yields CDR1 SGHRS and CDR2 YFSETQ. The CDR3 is CASSLSPGGYTDTQYF. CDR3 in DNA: TGCGCCAGCAGCTTGAGTCCCGGGGGTTACACAGATACGCAGTATTTT.

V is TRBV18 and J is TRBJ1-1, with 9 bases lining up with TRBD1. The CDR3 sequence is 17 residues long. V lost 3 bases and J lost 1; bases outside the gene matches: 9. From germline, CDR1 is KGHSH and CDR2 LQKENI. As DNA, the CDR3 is TGTGCCAGCTCACCCCTGGACAGGGGATTAGGGAACACTGAAGCTTTCTTT. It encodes CASSPLDRGLGNTEAFF.

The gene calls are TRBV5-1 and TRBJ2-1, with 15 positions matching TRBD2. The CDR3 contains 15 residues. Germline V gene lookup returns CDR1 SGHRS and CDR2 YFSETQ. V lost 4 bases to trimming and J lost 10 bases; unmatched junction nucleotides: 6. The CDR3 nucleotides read TGCGCCAGCAGCCAAGGGACTAGCGGGGGGAACGAGCAGTTCTTC. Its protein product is CASSQGTSGGNEQFF.

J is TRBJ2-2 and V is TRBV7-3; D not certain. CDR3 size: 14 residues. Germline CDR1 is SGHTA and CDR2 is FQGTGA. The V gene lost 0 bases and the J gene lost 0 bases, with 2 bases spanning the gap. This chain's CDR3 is CASSLTANTGELFF. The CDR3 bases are TGTGCCAGCAGCTTAACCGCGAACACCGGGGAGCTGTTTTTT. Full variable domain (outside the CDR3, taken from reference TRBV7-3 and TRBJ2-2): GAGVSQTPSNKVTEKGKYVELRCDPISGHTALYWYRQSLGQGPEFLIYFQGTGAADDSGLPNDRFFAVRPEGSVSTLKIQRTERGDSAVYLCASSLTANTGELFFGEGSRLTVL.

CDR3 bases: TGTGCCAGCTCACCCCCCGGGACAGGGGTCTCTGGGGCCAACGTCCTGACTTTC. Its protein is CASSPPGTGVSGANVLTF. This chain links TRBV18 with TRBJ2-6, with TRBD1 identical over 10 bases. The germline V gene encodes CDR1 KGHSH and CDR2 LQKENI. The CDR3 spans 18 residues. The trim removed 3 bases at V and 0 bases at J, leaving 5 bases unmatched. Together with reference TRBV18 and TRBJ2-6, the CDR3 gives the full variable domain: NAGVMQNPRHLVRRRGQEARLRCSPMKGHSHVYWYRQLPEEGLKFMVYLQKENIIDESGMPKERFSAEFPKEGPSILRIQQVVRGDSAAYFCASSPPGTGVSGANVLTFGAGSRLTVL.

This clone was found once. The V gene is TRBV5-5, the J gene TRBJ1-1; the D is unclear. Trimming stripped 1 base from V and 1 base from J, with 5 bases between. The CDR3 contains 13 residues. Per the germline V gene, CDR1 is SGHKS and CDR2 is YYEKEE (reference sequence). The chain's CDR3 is CASSLNRNTEAFF. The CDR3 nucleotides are TGTGCCAGCAGCTTGAACAGGAACACTGAAGCTTTCTTT.

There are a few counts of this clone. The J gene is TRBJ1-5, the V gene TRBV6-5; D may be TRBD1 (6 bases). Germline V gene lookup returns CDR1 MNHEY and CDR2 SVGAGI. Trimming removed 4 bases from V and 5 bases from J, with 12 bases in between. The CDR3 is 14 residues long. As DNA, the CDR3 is TGTGCCAGCAGTTGGGGGCAGGGTGATCAGCCCCAGCATTTT. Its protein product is CASSWGQGDQPQHF.

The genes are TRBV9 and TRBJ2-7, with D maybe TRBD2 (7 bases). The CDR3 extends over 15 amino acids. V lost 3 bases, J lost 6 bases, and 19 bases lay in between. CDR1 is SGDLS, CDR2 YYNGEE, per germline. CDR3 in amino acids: CASSDPGGTISEQYF. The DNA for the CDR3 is TGTGCCAGCAGCGACCCGGGGGGCACTATTAGCGAGCAGTACTTC.

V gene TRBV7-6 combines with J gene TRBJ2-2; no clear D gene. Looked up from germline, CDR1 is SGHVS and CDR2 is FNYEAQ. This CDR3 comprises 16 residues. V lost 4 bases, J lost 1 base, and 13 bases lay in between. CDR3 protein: CASSSSPQENTGELFF. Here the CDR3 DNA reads TGTGCCAGCAGCTCCTCCCCTCAGGAGAACACCGGGGAGCTGTTTTTT. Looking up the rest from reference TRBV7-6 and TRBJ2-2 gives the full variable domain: GAGVSQSPRYKVTKRGQDVALRCDPISGHVSLYWYRQALGQGPEFLTYFNYEAQQDKSGLPNDRFSAERPEGSISTLTIQRTEQRDSAMYRCASSSSPQENTGELFFGEGSRLTVL.

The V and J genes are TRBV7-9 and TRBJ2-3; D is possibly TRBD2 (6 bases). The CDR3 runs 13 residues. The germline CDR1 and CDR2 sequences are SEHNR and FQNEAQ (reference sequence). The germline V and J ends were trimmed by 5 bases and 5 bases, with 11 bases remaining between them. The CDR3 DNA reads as TGTGCCAGCAGCAACCGGAGGGTAGATACGCAGTATTTT. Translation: CASSNRRVDTQYF.

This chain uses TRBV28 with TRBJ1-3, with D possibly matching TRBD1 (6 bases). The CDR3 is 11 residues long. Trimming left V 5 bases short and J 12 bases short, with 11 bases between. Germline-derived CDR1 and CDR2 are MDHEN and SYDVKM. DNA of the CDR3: TGTGCCAGCAGTACCCCACAGGGCATATATTTT. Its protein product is CASSTPQGIYF.

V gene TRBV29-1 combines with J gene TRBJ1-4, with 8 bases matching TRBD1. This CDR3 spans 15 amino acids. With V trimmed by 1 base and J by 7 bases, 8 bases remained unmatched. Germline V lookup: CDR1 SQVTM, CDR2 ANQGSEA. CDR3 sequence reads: CSVEGQGRRGEKLFF. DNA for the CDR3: TGCAGCGTTGAAGGACAGGGGAGGCGTGGTGAAAAACTGTTTTTT.

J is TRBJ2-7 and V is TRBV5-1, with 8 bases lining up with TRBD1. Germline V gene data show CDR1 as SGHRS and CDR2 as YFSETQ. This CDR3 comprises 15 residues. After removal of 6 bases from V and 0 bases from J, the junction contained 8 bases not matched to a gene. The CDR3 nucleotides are TGCGCCAGCAACCCCGGACAGGGCGTCTCCTACGAGCAGTACTTC. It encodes CASNPGQGVSYEQYF.

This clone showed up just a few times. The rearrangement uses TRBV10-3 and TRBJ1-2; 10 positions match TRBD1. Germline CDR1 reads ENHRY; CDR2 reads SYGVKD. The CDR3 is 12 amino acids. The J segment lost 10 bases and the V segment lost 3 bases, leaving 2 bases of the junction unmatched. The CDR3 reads CAISDGTGDYTF. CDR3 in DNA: TGTGCCATCAGTGACGGGACAGGGGACTACACCTTC.

The CDR3 reads CSVKSQGGGLVNTEAFF. The CDR3, as DNA: TGCAGCGTTAAATCTCAAGGGGGTGGGCTAGTGAACACTGAAGCTTTCTTT. This rearrangement joins TRBV29-1 to TRBJ1-1, with a weak D call TRBD1 (6 bases). The CDR3 runs 17 residues. Trimming left V 5 bases short and J 0 bases short, with 22 bases between. CDR1 and CDR2 (germline): SQVTM, ANQGSEA. Variable domain in full (rest from reference TRBV29-1 and TRBJ1-1): SAVISQKPSRDICQRGTSLTIQCQVDSQVTMMFWYRQQPGQSLTLIATANQGSEATYESGFVIDKFPISRPNLTFSTLTVSNMSPEDSSIYLCSVKSQGGGLVNTEAFFGQGTRLTVV.

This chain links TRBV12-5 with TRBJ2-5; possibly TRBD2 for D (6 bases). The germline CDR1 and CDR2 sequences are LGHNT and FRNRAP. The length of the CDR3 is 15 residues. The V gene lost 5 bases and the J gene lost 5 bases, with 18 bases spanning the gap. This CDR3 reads CASGDRGNEEETQYF. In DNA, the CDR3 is TGTGCTAGTGGTGACCGGGGGAATGAAGAGGAGACCCAGTACTTC.